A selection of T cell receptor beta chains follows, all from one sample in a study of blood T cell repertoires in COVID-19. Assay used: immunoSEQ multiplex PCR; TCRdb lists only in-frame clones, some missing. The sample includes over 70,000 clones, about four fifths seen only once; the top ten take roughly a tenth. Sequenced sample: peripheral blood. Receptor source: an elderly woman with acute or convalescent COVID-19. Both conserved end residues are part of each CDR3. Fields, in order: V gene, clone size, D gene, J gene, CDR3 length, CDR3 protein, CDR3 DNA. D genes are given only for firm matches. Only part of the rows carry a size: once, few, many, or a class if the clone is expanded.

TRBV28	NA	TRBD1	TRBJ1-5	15	CASNQIDRAGQPQHF	TGTGCCAGCAACCAAATCGACAGGGCAGGACAGCCCCAGCATTTT
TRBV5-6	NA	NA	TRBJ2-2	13	CASSAGVPGELFF	TGTGCCAGCAGCGCAGGGGTGCCCGGGGAGCTGTTTTTT
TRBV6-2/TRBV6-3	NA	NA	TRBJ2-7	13	CASSDSYLYEQYF	TGTGCCAGCAGTGACAGCTACCTCTACGAGCAGTACTTC
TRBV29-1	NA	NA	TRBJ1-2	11	CSVGAGDGYTF	TGCAGCGTTGGAGCAGGGGATGGCTACACCTTC
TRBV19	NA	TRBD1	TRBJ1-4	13	CASAGTGNEKLFF	TGTGCCAGTGCCGGGACAGGGAATGAAAAACTGTTTTTT
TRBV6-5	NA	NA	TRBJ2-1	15	CASSYVLAEGNEQFF	TGTGCCAGCAGTTACGTCCTAGCCGAAGGGAATGAGCAGTTCTTC
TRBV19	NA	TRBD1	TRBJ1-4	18	CASSTAGQGPLGSEKLFF	TGTGCCAGTAGTACCGCGGGACAGGGACCTCTGGGGAGCGAAAAACTGTTTTTT
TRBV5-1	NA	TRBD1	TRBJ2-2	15	CASSLTPTGVGELFF	TGCGCCAGCAGCTTGACCCCGACAGGGGTGGGGGAGCTGTTTTTT
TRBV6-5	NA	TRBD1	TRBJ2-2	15	CASSSGQGNTGELFF	TGTGCCAGCAGTTCAGGACAGGGGAACACCGGGGAGCTGTTTTTT
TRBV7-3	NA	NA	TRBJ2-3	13	CASGPGNTDTQYF	TGTGCCAGCGGTCCAGGGAACACAGATACGCAGTATTTT
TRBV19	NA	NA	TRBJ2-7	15	CASSRDFRSSYEQYF	TGTGCCAGTAGCAGGGACTTCCGAAGCTCCTACGAGCAGTACTTC
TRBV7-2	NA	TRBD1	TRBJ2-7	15	CASSTGQGAPLEQYF	TGTGCCAGCAGCACGGGACAGGGGGCACCCCTCGAGCAGTACTTC
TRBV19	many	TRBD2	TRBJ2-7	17	CATSRSHSGGRAYEQYF	TGTGCCACTTCGCGGTCCCATAGCGGGGGGAGAGCCTACGAGCAGTACTTC
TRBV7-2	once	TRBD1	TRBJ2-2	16	CASSSGQILNTGELFF	TGTGCCAGCAGCTCGGGACAGATATTAAACACCGGGGAGCTGTTTTTT
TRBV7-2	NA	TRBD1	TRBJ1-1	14	CASSLKGADTEAFF	TGTGCCAGCAGCTTAAAGGGGGCTGACACTGAAGCTTTCTTT
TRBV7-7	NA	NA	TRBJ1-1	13	CASSAGRNTEAFF	TGTGCTAGCAGCGCGGGACGGAACACTGAAGCTTTCTTT
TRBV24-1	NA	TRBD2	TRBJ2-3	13	CATQLAGGDTQYF	TGTGCCACCCAACTAGCGGGGGGAGATACGCAGTATTTT
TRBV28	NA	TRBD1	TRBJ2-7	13	CASTGQGNYEQYF	TGTGCCAGCACGGGACAGGGGAACTACGAGCAGTACTTC
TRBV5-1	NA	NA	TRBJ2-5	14	CASSLGSGIETQYF	TGCGCCAGCAGCTTGGGTTCCGGGATCGAGACCCAGTACTTC
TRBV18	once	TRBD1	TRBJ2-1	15	CASSPMTGSYNEQFF	TGTGCCAGCTCACCGATGACAGGGTCCTACAATGAGCAGTTCTTC
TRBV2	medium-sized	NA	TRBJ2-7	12	CASSAQATEQYF	TGTGCCAGCAGTGCCCAGGCGACCGAGCAGTACTTC
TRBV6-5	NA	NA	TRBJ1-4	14	CASSLRVLAEKLFF	TGTGCCAGCAGTTTGAGGGTCCTCGCTGAAAAACTGTTTTTT
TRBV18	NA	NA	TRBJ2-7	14	CASSPAGSSYEQYF	TGTGCCAGCTCACCCGCGGGATCCTCCTACGAGCAGTACTTC
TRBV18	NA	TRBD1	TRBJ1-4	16	CASSPGPRGANEKLFF	TGTGCCAGCTCACCTGGGCCCAGGGGGGCCAATGAAAAACTGTTTTTT
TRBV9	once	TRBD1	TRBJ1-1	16	CASSARQGDQNTEAFF	TGTGCCAGCAGCGCCCGACAGGGGGACCAGAACACTGAAGCTTTCTTT
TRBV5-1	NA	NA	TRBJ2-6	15	CASSLYTSGANVLTF	TGCGCCAGCAGCCTTTACACGTCTGGGGCCAACGTCCTGACTTTC
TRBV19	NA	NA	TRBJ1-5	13	CASSTQLNQPQHF	TGTGCCAGTAGTACCCAACTCAATCAGCCCCAGCATTTT
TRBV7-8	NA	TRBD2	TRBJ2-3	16	CASSIPTSAYTDTQYF	TGTGCCAGCAGCATTCCTACTAGCGCGTACACAGATACGCAGTATTTT
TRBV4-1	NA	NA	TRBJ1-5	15	CASSQDTWPNQPQHF	TGCGCCAGCAGCCAAGATACGTGGCCCAATCAGCCCCAGCATTTT